These 23 T cell receptor beta chains originate from one sample sequenced in a study of T cell repertoires in cytomegalovirus infection. TCRdb called the reads again in MiXCR, with one record for every CDR3 protein. The sample comprises 68,000 or so distinct CDR3 sequences, about 22% of which are singletons, and roughly 79% rests with the top ten. These receptors' targets are unknown. The sample consisted of PBMCs, sequenced either directly or after in vitro stimulation (not recorded which). Source of these receptors: a human donor in good health (CMV status not recorded). Some clones in this sample may be carry-over from other donors' samples.

This clonotype has more than one count but fewer than ten. The J gene is TRBJ1-5, the V gene TRBV7-9, with D perhaps TRBD1 (6 bases). Trimming took 5 bases from V and 4 from J, leaving 12 bases between them. From germline, CDR1 is SEHNR and CDR2 FQNEAQ (reference sequence). The CDR3 is 14 residues long. The CDR3 protein is CASSSDRQNQPQHF. The CDR3 DNA sequence: TGTGCCAGCAGCAGCGACAGGCAGAATCAGCCCCAGCATTTT.

Ten or more counts support this clonotype. A junction boundary mismatches the germline segment, possibly from a read error. The chain employs TRBV7-2 and TRBJ1-1, with D hard to call. Germline V gene sequence: CDR1 SGHTA, CDR2 FQGNSA. This CDR3 is built from 15 residues. The CDR3 DNA sequence: TGTGCCAGCAGCTCTGCCGGGTCCATGAAGACTGAAGCTTTCTTT. Protein sequence: CASSSAGSMKTEAFF.

This clonotype has a count of ten or more. V usage is TRBV11-3 and J usage is TRBJ2-2; D is uncertain. Germline V lookup: CDR1 SGHNT, CDR2 YENEEA. This CDR3 comprises 12 residues. Trimming took 5 bases from V and 2 from J, leaving 3 bases between them. DNA for the CDR3: TGTGCCAGCAGCACCAACACCGGGGAGCTGTTTTTT. As protein: CASSTNTGELFF.

This clonotype was counted ten times or more. V is TRBV7-6 and J is TRBJ2-5; tentative D call: TRBD1 (7 bases). Germline V gives CDR1 SGHVS, CDR2 FNYEAQ. The V end lost 5 bases, the J end lost 7 bases, and 14 bases lay between the germline ends. This CDR3 is built from 13 residues. The CDR3 sequence is CASSGSGGGTQYF. The CDR3 DNA reads as TGTGCCAGCAGCGGTTCAGGGGGAGGGACCCAGTACTTC.

CDR3 region: CASSLPSSTSYNEQFF. In DNA form, the CDR3 reads TGTGCCAGCAGTTTACCTAGCTCTACGTCCTACAATGAGCAGTTCTTC. This sequence joins TRBV28 and TRBJ2-1; D perhaps matches TRBD2 (5 bases). This CDR3 comprises 16 residues. Germline assignment: CDR1 MDHEN and CDR2 SYDVKM. Trimming removed 2 bases from V and 1 base from J, with 12 bases in between. The whole variable domain, filled in from reference TRBV28 and TRBJ2-1, reads DVKVTQSSRYLVKRTGEKVFLECVQDMDHENMFWYRQDPGLGLRLIYFSYDVKMKEKGDIPEGYSVSREKKERFSLILESASTNQTSMYLCASSLPSSTSYNEQFFGPGTRLTVL.

The chain carries TRBV18 and TRBJ2-1; no definite D call. Trimming cost V 0 bases and J 7 bases, with 4 bases left between them. Germline lookup yields CDR1 KGHSH and CDR2 LQKENI. The CDR3 extends over 12 amino acids. This chain's CDR3 is CASSPPRNEQFF. As DNA, the CDR3 is TGTGCCAGCTCACCACCACGTAATGAGCAGTTCTTC.

The V call is TRBV29-1, the J call TRBJ2-1; 7 positions match TRBD2. The CDR3 covers 14 residues. In germline, CDR1 is SQVTM, CDR2 ANQGSEA. With 4 bases clipped from V and 2 bases from J, the junction kept 5 bases outside the gene matches. This CDR3 is CSVAASGAYNEQFF. CDR3 nucleotides: TGCAGCGTTGCGGCTAGCGGTGCCTACAATGAGCAGTTCTTC.

The V call is TRBV2, the J call TRBJ1-1; D not certain. CDR1 is SNHLY and CDR2 is FYNNEI in the germline V gene. The CDR3 has 13 amino acids. Trimming shortened V by 2 bases and J by 7 bases, and 11 bases separated the two germline ends. Here the CDR3 reads CASSEWADHEAFF. CDR3 nucleotide sequence: TGTGCCAGCAGTGAATGGGCCGATCATGAAGCTTTCTTT.

V gene TRBV7-9 combines with J gene TRBJ1-1; D is unresolved. The V end was cut by 4 bases, the J end by 0 bases, with 12 bases between. From germline, CDR1 is SEHNR and CDR2 FQNEAQ (reference sequence). This CDR3 is 15 amino acids long. This CDR3 is CASSSYQAMNTEAFF. The CDR3 DNA reads TGTGCCAGCAGCTCCTACCAGGCAATGAACACTGAAGCTTTCTTT.

This clonotype came up many times. The chain recombines TRBV7-3 with TRBJ2-7; possibly TRBD1 for D (7 bases). V was clipped by 0 bases and J by 5 bases, with 17 bases between them. The CDR3 totals 16 residues. In germline, CDR1 is SGHTA, CDR2 FQGTGA. The CDR3 sequence is CASSLTPQGGIDEQYF. CDR3 coding DNA: TGTGCCAGCAGCTTAACCCCCCAGGGGGGCATCGACGAGCAGTACTTC.

J is TRBJ2-3 and V is TRBV4-1; TRBD2 agrees at 7 bases. The CDR3 covers 17 residues. CDR1 MGHRA and CDR2 YSYEKL come from the germline V gene. The junction had 10 bases not matched to a gene; V was cut back by 0 bases and J by 4 bases. CDR3 sequence: CASSQDQAWGGADTQYF. The CDR3 DNA is TGCGCCAGCAGCCAAGATCAGGCCTGGGGGGGTGCAGATACGCAGTATTTT.

This clonotype has at least ten counts. The rearrangement links TRBV6-6 to TRBJ2-1, with 8 positions matching TRBD1. In germline, CDR1 is MNHNY, CDR2 SVGAGI (reference sequence). V shed 6 bases and J 3 bases; nucleotides not matched to a gene: 7. The CDR3 contains 15 residues. The CDR3 here is CASSYGQGVYNEQFF. Here the CDR3 DNA reads TGTGCCAGCAGCTACGGACAGGGAGTCTACAATGAGCAGTTCTTC.

This clonotype was found a few times. This chain joins TRBV6-2 or TRBV6-3 and TRBJ2-7; D unresolved. The CDR3 consists of 13 residues. V lost 6 bases and J lost 2, with 11 bases in between. Germline CDR1 reads MNHEY; CDR2 reads SVGEGT. The CDR3 coding sequence is TGTGCCAGCAGGATACGGGCGACCTACGAGCAGTACTTC. This codes for CASRIRATYEQYF.

This clonotype has only a few counts. V is TRBV19 and J is TRBJ1-2; 7 bases match TRBD1. The CDR3 length is 14 residues. V trimming: 3 bases; J trimming: 2 bases; junction bases outside the gene matches: 3. Germline CDR1 reads LNHDA; CDR2 reads SQIVND (reference sequence). The CDR3 coding sequence is TGTGCCAGTAGTATGGACAGGTGGAACTATGGCTACACCTTC. The encoded protein is CASSMDRWNYGYTF.

This clonotype was observed at least ten times. The rearrangement uses TRBV6-6 and TRBJ2-1, with 11 bases lining up with TRBD2. Germline V lookup: CDR1 MNHNY, CDR2 SVGAGI (reference sequence). This CDR3 comprises 13 residues. Germline trimming cut 9 bases from V and 5 bases from J; bases unmatched to any gene: 3. The chain's CDR3 is CASSGRGDNEQFF. CDR3 bases: TGTGCCAGTAGCGGGAGGGGCGACAATGAGCAGTTCTTC.

Many counts were recorded for this clonotype. V and J are TRBV7-2 and TRBJ2-1, with D possibly TRBD2 on 5 matching bases. V was clipped by 5 bases and J by 0 bases, with 26 bases between them. CDR1 and CDR2 from the germline V gene are SGHTA and FQGNSA. The CDR3 has 20 amino acids. CDR3 loop: CASSPRGQATSQSSYNEQFF. CDR3 in DNA: TGTGCCAGCAGCCCCCGCGGGCAGGCGACCTCACAATCCTCCTACAATGAGCAGTTCTTC.

This chain links TRBV6-5 with TRBJ1-1; 7 nucleotides line up with TRBD1. After removal of 4 bases from V and 1 base from J, the junction contained 6 bases not matched to a gene. The CDR3 consists of 15 residues. The germline gives CDR1 MNHEY, CDR2 SVGAGI. CDR3 protein: CASSWGGTANTEAFF. CDR3 coding DNA: TGTGCCAGCAGTTGGGGGGGGACAGCGAACACTGAAGCTTTCTTT.

This clonotype was picked up a small number of times. V is TRBV5-1 and J is TRBJ2-1, with 8 bases lining up with TRBD2. J was trimmed by 7 bases and V by 4 bases; bases with no gene match: 4. The CDR3 sequence is 13 residues long. Germline V lookup: CDR1 SGHRS, CDR2 YFSETQ. The CDR3 nucleotides read TGCGCCAGCAGCCTAGCGGGTTCAAATGAGCAGTTCTTC. It yields the protein CASSLAGSNEQFF.

J is TRBJ1-4 and V is TRBV18; the D is unclear. The CDR3 extends over 15 amino acids. Germline assignment: CDR1 KGHSH and CDR2 LQKENI. Trimming pared 1 base from V and 3 bases from J, leaving 9 bases between. The CDR3 is CASSPLQQSNEKLFF. The CDR3 DNA is TGTGCCAGCTCACCACTCCAACAGTCTAATGAAAAACTGTTTTTT.

The chain combines TRBV13 with TRBJ1-2; D is perhaps TRBD1 (6 bases). The V and J ends lost 0 bases and 4 bases respectively, with 15 bases between them. Germline V gene sequence: CDR1 PRHDT, CDR2 FYEKMQ (reference sequence). This CDR3 contains 16 residues. CDR3 sequence (DNA): TGTGCCAGCAGCTTAGGGGCCAGAGGCAGGGGCTATGGCTACACCTTC. It yields the protein CASSLGARGRGYGYTF.

This clonotype was seen a few times. The chain couples TRBV7-8 to TRBJ1-1, with D possibly being TRBD1 (6 bases). Per germline, CDR1 SGHVS and CDR2 FQNEAQ. Trimming removed 5 bases at V and 5 bases at J, with 24 bases between. CDR3 length: 17 residues. CDR3 nucleotide sequence: TGTGCCAGCAGCCCCCAGTTAGGGGGGCGAGTCCTGACTGAAGCTTTCTTT. Its translation is CASSPQLGGRVLTEAFF.

The chain uses TRBV12-3 or TRBV12-4 and TRBJ2-2, with 10 bases fitting TRBD2. The V gene end was trimmed by 5 bases and the J gene end by 4 bases; junction bases not matched to a gene: 22. CDR3 size: 21 residues. CDR3: CASSLNLRGLATPTGTGELFF. The CDR3 DNA reads as TGTGCCAGCAGTCTCAATCTAAGGGGACTAGCGACTCCCACGGGCACCGGGGAGCTGTTTTTT.

Here the CDR3 DNA reads TGTGCCAGCAGCCCCTCCGATAGCAATCAGCCCCAGCATTTT. It yields the protein CASSPSDSNQPQHF. This chain joins TRBV6-6 and TRBJ1-5, with D unresolved. Germline-derived CDR1 and CDR2 are MNHNY and SVGAGI (reference sequence). The CDR3 loop spans 14 amino acids. The V end was cut by 6 bases, the J end by 0 bases, with 9 bases between.